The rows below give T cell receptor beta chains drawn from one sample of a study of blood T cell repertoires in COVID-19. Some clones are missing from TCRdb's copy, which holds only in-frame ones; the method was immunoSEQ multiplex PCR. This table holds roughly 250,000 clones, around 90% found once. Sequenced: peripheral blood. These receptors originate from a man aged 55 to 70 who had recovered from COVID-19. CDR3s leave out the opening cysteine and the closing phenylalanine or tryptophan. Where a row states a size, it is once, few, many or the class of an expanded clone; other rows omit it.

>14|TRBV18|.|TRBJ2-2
ASSPKLDSYTGELF
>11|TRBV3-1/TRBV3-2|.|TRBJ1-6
ASSTTGNSPLH
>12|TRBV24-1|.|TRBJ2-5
ATSEAGQSETQY
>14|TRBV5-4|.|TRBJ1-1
ASSLAVRGRNTEAF
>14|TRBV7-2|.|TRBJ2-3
ASSWEPGISTDTQY
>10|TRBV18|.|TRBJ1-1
ASSPRATEAF
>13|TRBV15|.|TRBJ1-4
ATSSRQGNREKLF
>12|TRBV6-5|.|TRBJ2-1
ATGGRGTYNEQF
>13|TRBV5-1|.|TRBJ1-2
ASSFNFGGDSGYT
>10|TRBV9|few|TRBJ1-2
ASSVEAGGYT
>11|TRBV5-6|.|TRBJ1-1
ASSPGWRVEAF
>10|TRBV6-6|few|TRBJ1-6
ASMRINSPLH
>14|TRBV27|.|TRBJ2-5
ASNVGAGAYQETQY
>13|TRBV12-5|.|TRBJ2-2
ASGTRDRRAGELF
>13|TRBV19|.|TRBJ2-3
ASTLQGTSTDTQY